These T cell receptor beta chains were read from a single sample in a study of blood T cell repertoires in COVID-19. Method: immunoSEQ multiplex PCR; TCRdb's copy keeps in-frame clones and lacks some. The table records some 96,000 clones, just over 90% of them present only once. The specimen sequenced was peripheral blood. These receptors were collected from a man in his 60s with acute or convalescent COVID-19. Each CDR3 is given with its conserved first and last residue. D genes are given only for firm matches. Expanded clones get a size class; other rows say once, few or many, or leave the size out.

size | D | J | V | CDR3 | DNA
. | . | TRBJ2-1 | TRBV6-1 | CASSEKWSQTYNEQFF | TGTGCCAGCAGTGAGAAGTGGTCACAGACATACAATGAGCAGTTCTTC
. | TRBD2 | TRBJ2-3 | TRBV27 | CASSQALAAGTQYF | TGTGCCAGCAGCCAAGCCCTAGCGGCTGGCACGCAGTATTTT
. | . | TRBJ1-5 | TRBV19 | CASSMTGNNQPQHF | TGTGCCAGTAGTATGACCGGGAACAATCAGCCCCAGCATTTT
. | . | TRBJ2-5 | TRBV5-1 | CASSLMSSRAGVETQYF | TGCGCCAGCAGCTTGATGTCTAGTCGGGCCGGGGTAGAGACCCAGTACTTC
. | . | TRBJ1-1 | TRBV11-3 | CASSLSGSTEAFF | TGTGCCAGCAGCTTATCCGGGAGCACTGAAGCTTTCTTT
. | TRBD1 | TRBJ1-4 | TRBV18 | CASSPPSTGVGKLFF | TGTGCCAGCTCACCACCGTCGACAGGGGTTGGAAAACTGTTTTTT
. | TRBD1 | TRBJ1-3 | TRBV19 | CASSRDSRNTIYF | TGTGCCAGTAGTAGGGACAGCCGAAACACCATATATTTT
. | TRBD1 | TRBJ2-7 | TRBV18 | CASSPIPGGLEQYF | TGTGCCAGCTCACCTATCCCAGGGGGTTTGGAGCAGTACTTC
few | . | TRBJ2-2 | TRBV29-1 | CSVGQGHDGELFF | TGCAGCGTTGGCCAGGGTCATGACGGGGAGCTGTTTTTT
once | TRBD1 | TRBJ1-5 | TRBV18 | CASSLRQGIEPQHF | TGTGCCAGCTCACTCCGACAGGGGATTGAGCCCCAGCATTTT
. | TRBD1 | TRBJ1-2 | TRBV29-1 | CSALTGGGYTF | TGCAGCGCTTTGACAGGGGGCGGCTACACCTTC
. | . | TRBJ1-6 | TRBV7-9 | CASSPDSYNSPLHF | TGTGCCAGCAGCCCGGACAGCTATAATTCACCCCTCCACTTT
. | . | TRBJ1-3 | TRBV4-1 | CASSQAGQSGNTIYF | TGCGCCAGCAGCCAAGCTGGACAGTCTGGAAACACCATATATTTT
. | . | TRBJ1-1 | TRBV13 | CASSASGEGTEAFF | TGTGCCAGCAGCGCATCAGGGGAGGGCACTGAAGCTTTCTTT
. | . | TRBJ1-6 | TRBV18 | CASSPSRADRNSPLHF | TGTGCCAGCTCACCCTCGCGGGCGGACAGAAATTCACCCCTCCACTTT
. | . | TRBJ1-2 | TRBV11-2 | CASSLGRDGDYGYTF | TGTGCCAGCAGCTTGGGGAGGGATGGGGACTATGGCTACACCTTC
. | . | TRBJ1-1 | TRBV7-7 | CASSSRLDTEAFF | TGTGCCAGCAGCTCCCGACTGGATACTGAAGCTTTCTTT
. | TRBD1 | TRBJ1-2 | TRBV5-6 | CASSLGTGQGYTF | TGTGCCAGCAGCTTGGGGACAGGGCAGGGCTACACCTTC
. | TRBD1 | TRBJ1-1 | TRBV10-3 | CAISEGGTGNTEAFF | TGTGCCATCAGTGAGGGGGGGACAGGGAACACTGAAGCTTTCTTT
once | . | TRBJ1-5 | TRBV3-1/TRBV3-2 | CASSHAGGRFSNQPQHF | TGTGCCAGCAGTCACGCCGGAGGGAGATTTAGCAATCAGCCCCAGCATTTT
few | . | TRBJ2-2 | TRBV19 | CASSIDQAGGPTGELFF | TGTGCCAGTAGTATAGATCAGGCCGGGGGGCCCACCGGGGAGCTGTTTTTT
. | . | TRBJ1-1 | TRBV30 | CAWSVLGGVTEAFF | TGTGCCTGGAGTGTACTCGGGGGAGTCACTGAAGCTTTCTTT
. | . | TRBJ1-2 | TRBV6-5 | CASSSNGRGYTF | TGTGCCAGCAGTTCTAATGGTCGTGGCTACACCTTC
once | . | TRBJ1-2 | TRBV9 | CASSVPGGSYGYTF | TGTGCCAGCAGCGTCCCGGGGGGGTCCTATGGCTACACCTTC
. | . | TRBJ2-2 | TRBV29-1 | CSFGGNTGELFF | TGCAGTTTCGGGGGAAACACCGGGGAGCTGTTTTTT
. | . | TRBJ1-1 | TRBV27 | CASSHPQGMNTEAFF | TGTGCCAGCAGTCACCCACAGGGAATGAACACTGAAGCTTTCTTT
. | TRBD1 | TRBJ1-4 | TRBV24-1 | CATSDLRGQGTTNEKLFF | TGTGCCACCAGTGATTTAAGGGGACAGGGTACAACTAATGAAAAACTGTTTTTT
. | . | TRBJ1-2 | TRBV4-2 | CASSQEGGSYGYTF | TGTGCCAGCAGCCAAGAAGGCGGGTCCTATGGCTACACCTTC
. | . | TRBJ1-2 | TRBV1 | CTSSQATGRHGYTF | TGCACCAGCAGCCAAGCGACAGGGAGGCATGGCTACACCTTC
. | TRBD1 | TRBJ1-5 | TRBV2 | CASSGGTGEEQPQHF | TGTGCCAGCAGTGGGGGGACAGGGGAGGAACAGCCCCAGCATTTT
. | . | TRBJ1-1 | TRBV7-8 | CASSLEGRANTEAFF | TGTGCCAGCAGCTTAGAAGGGCGGGCGAACACTGAAGCTTTCTTT
once | . | TRBJ2-5 | TRBV7-7 | CASSFGHKETQYF | TGTGCCAGCAGCTTCGGTCATAAAGAGACCCAGTACTTC
. | TRBD2 | TRBJ2-2 | TRBV7-9 | CASNLAGADGELFF | TGTGCCAGCAACCTAGCGGGGGCGGACGGGGAGCTGTTTTTT
. | . | TRBJ2-2 | TRBV6-5 | CASSRPGVGTGELFF | TGTGCCAGCAGCCGTCCAGGGGTCGGCACCGGGGAGCTGTTTTTT
. | . | TRBJ2-2 | TRBV7-2 | CASSLVAGANTGELFF | TGTGCCAGCAGCTTAGTGGCAGGGGCGAACACCGGGGAGCTGTTTTTT
. | . | TRBJ1-1 | TRBV3-1/TRBV3-2 | CASSQDPYAVQRAEAFF | TGTGCCAGCAGCCAAGATCCATATGCCGTCCAGAGGGCTGAAGCTTTCTTT
. | TRBD1 | TRBJ1-2 | TRBV6-4 | CASSATGGNYGYTF | TGTGCCAGCAGTGCGACAGGGGGCAACTATGGCTACACCTTC
. | . | TRBJ1-1 | TRBV10-3 | CAISGGLGYTEAFF | TGTGCCATCAGTGGGGGGCTGGGCTACACTGAAGCTTTCTTT
. | . | TRBJ2-2 | TRBV6-6 | CASSYSTGRGGELFF | TGTGCCAGCAGTTACTCGACAGGGCGGGGAGGGGAGCTGTTTTTT
once | TRBD1 | TRBJ1-2 | TRBV7-8 | CASSIDRDGYTF | TGTGCCAGCAGCATAGACAGGGACGGCTACACCTTC
. | . | TRBJ1-1 | TRBV30 | CACMRPEAFF | TGTGCCTGTATGAGGCCCGAAGCTTTCTTT
. | . | TRBJ2-7 | TRBV6-6 | CASSPGSYEQYF | TGTGCCAGCAGCCCAGGCTCGTACGAGCAGTACTTC
. | . | TRBJ2-7 | TRBV6-5 | CASSYSNAGGSYEQYF | TGTGCCAGCAGTTACTCCAACGCTGGGGGGTCCTACGAGCAGTACTTC
. | TRBD1 | TRBJ1-1 | TRBV5-1 | CASSSQGAAVNTEAFF | TGCGCCAGCAGCTCACAGGGGGCGGCGGTGAACACTGAAGCTTTCTTT
few | . | TRBJ1-4 | TRBV2 | CASRTDSATNEKLFF | TGTGCCAGCAGGACCGACAGTGCAACTAATGAAAAACTGTTTTTT
. | TRBD2 | TRBJ2-3 | TRBV19 | CASSLASGGVDTQYF | TGTGCCAGTAGTCTGGCGAGCGGGGGTGTCGATACGCAGTATTTT
. | . | TRBJ2-5 | TRBV25-1 | CASSEKMTGLETQYF | TGTGCCAGCAGTGAAAAGATGACAGGTCTAGAGACCCAGTACTTC
. | TRBD1 | TRBJ1-5 | TRBV19 | CASSAGTGALRGNQPQHF | TGTGCCAGTAGTGCAGGGACAGGGGCCCTACGGGGCAATCAGCCCCAGCATTTT
. | . | TRBJ1-2 | TRBV29-1 | CSVTDQPRGYGYTF | TGCAGCGTAACCGACCAGCCCAGAGGCTACGGCTACACCTTC
. | . | TRBJ2-1 | TRBV7-2 | CASSPQANYNEQFF | TGTGCCAGCAGCCCCCAGGCAAACTACAATGAGCAGTTCTTC
. | TRBD1 | TRBJ1-1 | TRBV7-9 | CASSLWTGPLGTEAFF | TGTGCCAGCAGCCTATGGACAGGCCCTCTGGGGACTGAAGCTTTCTTT
. | TRBD2 | TRBJ2-3 | TRBV7-8 | CASSFGLAGTDTQYF | TGTGCCAGCAGCTTCGGACTAGCGGGCACAGATACGCAGTATTTT
. | . | TRBJ1-4 | TRBV25-1 | CASSDLLLSGKLFF | TGTGCCAGCAGTGATCTTTTGCTCTCAGGAAAACTGTTTTTT
. | . | TRBJ1-2 | TRBV19 | CASSIDWGGASVNYGYTF | TGTGCCAGTAGTATAGATTGGGGGGGCGCATCGGTCAACTATGGCTACACCTTC